The sequence of this T cell receptor beta chain was determined in a study of beta chain features in type 1 diabetes. Points from the study as a whole: A moderate, significant TCRB CDR3 shortening appeared in type 1 diabetes across four CD4+ subsets. Patients' naive, central memory and Treg TCRB repertoires seemed closer to one another than those of healthy donors.

V was pared by 10 bases and J by 6 bases, with 13 bases of the junction left unmatched. CDR3 size: 15 residues. CDR1 ENHRY and CDR2 SYGVKD come from the germline V gene. The study reverse transcribed the entire isolated RNA, so it sequenced expressed TCRB transcripts. Sequencing used immunoSEQ multiplex PCR; TCRdb keeps in-frame clones, though not all of them. In the table there are 130,000 or so clones, around a sixth of which are singletons. The table lists this clone with a few counts. The antigen is undetermined. The sequenced material came from central memory CD4+ T cells from blood. The chain recombines TRBV10-3 with TRBJ2-1; 9 nucleotides line up with TRBD2. The TCR originated in a man aged 18 to 30 with type 1 diabetes. The chain's CDR3 is CATLHSTSGSNEQFF. In DNA, the CDR3 is TGTGCCACACTCCATTCGACTAGCGGTTCCAATGAGCAGTTCTTC.